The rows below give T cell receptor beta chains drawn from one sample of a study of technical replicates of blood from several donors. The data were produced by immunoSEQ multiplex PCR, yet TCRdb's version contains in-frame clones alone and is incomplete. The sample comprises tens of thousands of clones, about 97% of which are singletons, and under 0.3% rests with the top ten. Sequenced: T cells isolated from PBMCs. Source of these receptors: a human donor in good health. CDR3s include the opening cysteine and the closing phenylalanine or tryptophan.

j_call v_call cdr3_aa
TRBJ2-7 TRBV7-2 CASSSGLVGDYEQYF
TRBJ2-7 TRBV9 CASSVAAGTYEQYF
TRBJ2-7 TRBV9 CASSVEGVGVRGYEQYF
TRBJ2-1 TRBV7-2 CASSRGLAGYNEQFF
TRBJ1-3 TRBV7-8 CASSLDSRSGNTIYF
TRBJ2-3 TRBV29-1 CSALPGATDTQYF
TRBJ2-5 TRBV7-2 CASSLPGKQETQYF
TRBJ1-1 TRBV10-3 CAIRLQANTEAFF
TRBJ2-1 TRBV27 CASSDYSGMGFNEQFF
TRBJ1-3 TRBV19 CASTLQGKGNTIYF
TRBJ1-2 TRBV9 CASSAGTGQGLGYTF
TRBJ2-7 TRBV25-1 CASSEYRGLEQYF
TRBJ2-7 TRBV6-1 CASSRRGGKGEQYF
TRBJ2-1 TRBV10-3 CAISGGTSSYNEQFF
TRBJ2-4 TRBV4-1 CASSYRTGGELNIQYF
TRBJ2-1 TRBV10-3 CAINWDRGDEQFF
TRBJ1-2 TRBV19 CASSIGAGGGYTF
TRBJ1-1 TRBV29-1 CSVDSWDTEAFF
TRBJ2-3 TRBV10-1 CASSGWRETDTQYF
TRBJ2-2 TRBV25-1 CASSDAGWGTGELFF
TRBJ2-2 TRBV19 CASSLRDRGDGELFF
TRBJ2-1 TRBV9 CASSVKLASYNEQFF
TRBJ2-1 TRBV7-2 CASSLEDRTYNEQFF
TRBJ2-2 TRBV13 CASSLPREDSGELFF
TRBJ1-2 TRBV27 CASSLRVGQNYGYTF
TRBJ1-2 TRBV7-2 CASSPGQATAYGYTF
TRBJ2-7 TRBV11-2 CASSLDLASFQQYF
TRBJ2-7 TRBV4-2 CASSHYISYEQYF
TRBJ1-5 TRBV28 CASSWDRESQNGQPQHF
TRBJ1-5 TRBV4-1 CASSQDGGQGLQPQHF
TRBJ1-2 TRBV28 CASSYQDLYGYTF
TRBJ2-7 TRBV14 CASSQWPVYEQYF
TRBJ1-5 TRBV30 CAWSTGNSNQPQHF
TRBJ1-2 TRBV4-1 CASSQDWGSPNYGYTF
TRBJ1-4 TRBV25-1 CASSVPGTGGEKLFF
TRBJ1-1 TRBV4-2 CASSQEGGGLTEAFF
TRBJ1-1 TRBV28 CASSLDRGGLRAFF
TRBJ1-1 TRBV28 CASSRTLDRRVNTEAFF
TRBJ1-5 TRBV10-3 CAISDGEGVGAFNQPQHF
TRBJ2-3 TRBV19 CASKGQFTDTQYF
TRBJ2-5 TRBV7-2 CASSLSGQGETQYF
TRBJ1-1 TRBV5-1 CASSYRIMNTEAFF
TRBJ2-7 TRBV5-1 CASSLGTGTYEQYF
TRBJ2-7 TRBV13 CASSPGQGIFYEQYF